A single sample is the source of the 24 T cell receptor beta chains below, sequenced in a study of shared clonotypes between healthy human individuals. TCRdb keeps only in-frame clones here, not all; method: immunoSEQ multiplex PCR. The table includes hundreds of thousands of clones, around three quarters detected once. The sample taken for sequencing was memory CD4+ T cells sorted from blood. Subset reported: CD45RA-negative fraction. The receptors shown here come from a woman younger than 45 in good health.

The chain uses TRBV19 and TRBJ2-1, with 10 bases that match TRBD1. V was clipped by 5 bases and J by 7 bases; unmatched bases: 8. The V gene's germline CDR1 is LNHDA and CDR2 SQIVND (reference sequence). There are 15 residues in the CDR3. This CDR3 reads CASSSLGTGENEQFF. The CDR3 DNA is TGTGCCAGTAGTTCCTTAGGGACAGGGGAGAATGAGCAGTTCTTC. Drawing the rest from reference TRBV19 and TRBJ2-1, the complete variable domain is DGGITQSPKYLFRKEGQNVTLSCEQNLNHDAMYWYRQDPGQGLRLIYYSQIVNDFQKGDIAEGYSVSREKKESFPLTVTSAQKNPTAFYLCASSSLGTGENEQFFGPGTRLTVL.

This chain joins TRBV6-5 and TRBJ2-5, with TRBD2 identical over 7 bases. Germline V gives CDR1 MNHEY, CDR2 SVGAGI. V lost 6 bases to trimming and J lost 5 bases; unmatched junction nucleotides: 6. The CDR3 extends over 13 amino acids. The CDR3 region is CASRPSGEETQYF. In DNA, the CDR3 is TGTGCCAGCAGACCTAGCGGTGAGGAGACCCAGTACTTC.

This chain uses TRBV5-1 with TRBJ1-1; no reliable D call. V dropped 0 bases and J dropped 1 base, with 7 bases sitting between them. Germline assignment: CDR1 SGHRS and CDR2 YFSETQ. The CDR3 spans 14 residues. Here the CDR3 reads CASSLAGWNTEAFF. CDR3 nucleotides: TGCGCCAGCAGCTTGGCTGGATGGAACACTGAAGCTTTCTTT.

The J gene is TRBJ2-2, the V gene TRBV12-5; 9 bases align to TRBD1. CDR1 and CDR2 (germline): LGHNT, FRNRAP. V lost 0 bases to trimming and J lost 4 bases; unmatched junction nucleotides: 6. CDR3 length: 17 residues. In DNA, the CDR3 is TGTGCTAGTGGTTTGGTACTCGTGACAGGGGGCACCGGGGAGCTGTTTTTT. Protein: CASGLVLVTGGTGELFF.

The V call is TRBV7-9, the J call TRBJ2-2; D may be TRBD1 or TRBD2 (5 bases each). V lost 5 bases and J lost 2, with 18 bases in between. The CDR3 sequence is 17 residues long. Germline CDR1 and CDR2: SEHNR and FQNEAQ (reference sequence). The CDR3 loop is CASSTRGRDQNTGELFF. The CDR3 region has the DNA TGTGCCAGCAGCACGAGGGGCCGGGATCAAAACACCGGGGAGCTGTTTTTT.

The sample holds many counts of this clone. V gene TRBV19 combines with J gene TRBJ1-5; D remains ambiguous. This CDR3 is 16 amino acids long. Germline-derived CDR1 and CDR2 are LNHDA and SQIVND (reference sequence). Trimming pared 4 bases from V and 3 bases from J, leaving 16 bases between. The chain's CDR3 is CASSSGRMLANQPQHF. The CDR3 DNA reads as TGTGCCAGTAGTAGCGGACGGATGCTAGCCAATCAGCCCCAGCATTTT.

This chain connects TRBV19 to TRBJ2-6; D may correspond to TRBD1 or TRBD2 (5 bases each). V lost 10 bases and J lost 4, with 11 bases in between. Germline V gives CDR1 LNHDA, CDR2 SQIVND (reference sequence). The CDR3 totals 13 residues. CDR3 loop: CATEGTGANVLTF. The CDR3 bases are TGTGCCACTGAGGGGACCGGGGCCAACGTCCTGACTTTC.

The rearrangement links TRBV4-1 to TRBJ1-2, with unresolved D. The CDR3 spans 15 residues. Germline V CDR1 and CDR2: MGHRA, YSYEKL. Trimming removed 4 bases at V and 12 bases at J, with 24 bases between. The CDR3 reads CASSPLDGKFRLHTF. Written as DNA, the CDR3 is TGCGCCAGCAGCCCTTTGGACGGGAAATTTCGTTTGCACACCTTC.

The rearrangement uses TRBV4-2 and TRBJ2-5; 8 nucleotides align to TRBD2. Looked up from germline, CDR1 is LGHNA and CDR2 is YNFKEQ. The CDR3 length is 17 residues. The J segment lost 12 bases and the V segment lost 6 bases, leaving 24 bases of the junction unmatched. The CDR3 nucleotides read TGTGCCAGCAGTCCCGAAAACTATGGACTAGCCGGTGGGGCTGAGTACTTC. It yields the protein CASSPENYGLAGGAEYF.

This chain joins TRBV5-1 and TRBJ2-2, with 8 positions matching TRBD2. Unmatched junction bases numbered 5, after V lost 4 bases and J lost 6 bases. This CDR3 region has 14 residues. Germline lookup yields CDR1 SGHRS and CDR2 YFSETQ. Here the CDR3 reads CASSIGTSAGELFF. In DNA form, the CDR3 reads TGCGCCAGCAGCATTGGGACTAGTGCCGGGGAGCTGTTTTTT.

V and J are TRBV29-1 and TRBJ2-1; D ambiguous. The germline CDR1 and CDR2 sequences are SQVTM and ANQGSEA. The CDR3 is made up of 12 amino acids. V lost 2 bases and J 10 bases, leaving 12 bases between the germline ends. The CDR3 coding sequence is TGCAGCGTTGAAAGGGTCCAAAGAGAGCAGTTCTTC. Protein sequence: CSVERVQREQFF.

The chain uses TRBV7-2 and TRBJ2-7, with D perhaps matching TRBD2 (6 bases). The V end lost 4 bases, the J end lost 4 bases, and 26 bases lay between the germline ends. CDR1 and CDR2 (germline): SGHTA, FQGNSA. This CDR3 contains 18 residues. CDR3 DNA sequence: TGTGCCAGCAGCTACTTTTTTGGCGGGGTGGCTGGAGGGTACGAGCAGTACTTC. This sequence encodes CASSYFFGGVAGGYEQYF.

V and J are TRBV6-5 and TRBJ2-4, with 9 bases aligning to TRBD1. Germline lookup yields CDR1 MNHEY and CDR2 SVGAGI. V shed 4 bases and J 4 bases; nucleotides not matched to a gene: 8. The CDR3 runs 16 residues. CDR3 protein: CASSFSFGQGKNIQYF. The CDR3 DNA reads TGTGCCAGCAGTTTCTCTTTTGGACAGGGGAAAAACATTCAGTACTTC.

The CDR3 protein is CASSLSTGGFNEQYF. In DNA form, the CDR3 reads TGTGCCAGCAGCTTAAGTACAGGGGGCTTCAACGAGCAGTACTTC. The rearrangement uses TRBV7-2 and TRBJ2-7, with 9 nucleotides matching TRBD1. J lost 5 bases, V lost 2 bases, and 7 bases had no gene match. The germline V gene has CDR1 SGHTA and CDR2 FQGNSA. The CDR3 extends over 15 amino acids.

The chain has TRBV10-3 and TRBJ2-3; TRBD1 agrees at 11 bases. Trimming at V came to 3 bases and at J to 5 bases, leaving 4 bases not matched to a gene. The CDR3 spans 15 residues. Germline V CDR1 and CDR2: ENHRY, SYGVKD. CDR3 in amino acids: CAISDRTGGKDTQYF. The CDR3 nucleotides read TGTGCCATCAGTGACCGGACAGGGGGCAAAGATACGCAGTATTTT.

As for this clone: Because the CDR3's place on the DNA is in doubt, the DNA is left out and the CDR3 is given as listed by TCRdb. This chain uses TRBV6-6 with TRBJ2-3; no DNA check was done on the table's D call, TRBD1. Both ends counted, the CDR3 spans 15 residues. Germline V gives CDR1 MNHNY, CDR2 SVGAGI (reference sequence). This CDR3 reads CASSLTAAGSIRSIF.

The chain employs TRBV5-1 and TRBJ2-6, with a weak D call TRBD1 (6 bases). The CDR3 is 17 residues long. CDR1 SGHRS and CDR2 YFSETQ come from the germline V gene. Trimming cost V 0 bases and J 2 bases, with 12 bases left between them. The CDR3 loop reads CASSLDQGKAGANVLTF. The CDR3 coding sequence is TGCGCCAGCAGCTTGGACCAGGGGAAGGCTGGGGCCAACGTCCTGACTTTC.

This clone occurred a few times. This clone may be a read error of a much larger clone one base away. The sample contains more than one DNA sequence encoding this CDR3. This chain links TRBV4-1 with TRBJ2-5; either TRBD1 or TRBD2 may fit D (6 bases each). The CDR3 consists of 15 residues. V was trimmed by 1 base and J by 3 bases, leaving 12 bases between them. CDR1 is MGHRA, CDR2 YSYEKL, per germline. CDR3 coding DNA: TGCGCCAGCAGCCAAGGACCCGGGGGCGAAGAGACCCAGTACTTC. It translates to CASSQGPGGEETQYF.

Regarding this clone: A much larger clone lies one base from this, so it may be a read error. This chain's CDR3 is CSVSDSYEQYF. The CDR3 bases are TGCAGCGTTTCGGACAGCTACGAGCAGTACTTC. The chain carries TRBV29-1 and TRBJ2-7, with a possible D match to TRBD1 (6 bases). V was shortened by 5 bases and J by 3 bases, with 8 bases between the two germline ends. The CDR3 has 11 amino acids. Germline values: CDR1 SQVTM, CDR2 ANQGSEA.

This sequence joins TRBV4-1 and TRBJ1-5, with 11 bases matching TRBD1. Germline V lookup: CDR1 MGHRA, CDR2 YSYEKL. This CDR3 is built from 18 residues. With V trimmed by 5 bases and J by 6 bases, 15 bases remained unmatched. CDR3 DNA: TGCGCCAGCAGCTTTGGGACAGGGGGTTCATTGGCTTTTCAGCCCCAGCATTTT. Translating it yields CASSFGTGGSLAFQPQHF.

This clone was detected only once. V gene TRBV29-1 combines with J gene TRBJ2-7; 8 nucleotides match TRBD1. This CDR3 has 14 residues. The ends lost 0 bases at V and 6 bases at J; junction bases unmatched: 7. CDR1 is SQVTM, CDR2 ANQGSEA, per germline. The DNA of the CDR3 is TGCAGCGTTGAAGACCCGGACAGGGTAGGCGAGCAGTACTTC. It yields the protein CSVEDPDRVGEQYF.

The chain is built from TRBV19 and TRBJ1-5; D is unresolved. V was clipped by 4 bases and J by 6 bases, with 10 bases between them. Germline V lookup: CDR1 LNHDA, CDR2 SQIVND (reference sequence). The CDR3 has 13 amino acids. CDR3 DNA sequence: TGTGCCAGTAGTAGGACCGACGGTCAGCCCCAGCATTTT. Its protein is CASSRTDGQPQHF.

In DNA, the CDR3 is TGTGCCAGCAGCTCATTCTGGGGTCTTAGCTCCTACAATGAGCAGTTCTTC. Its protein is CASSSFWGLSSYNEQFF. The chain recombines TRBV11-2 with TRBJ2-1; D not certain. Trimming took off 4 bases at V and 0 bases at J, with 16 bases between the two ends. Looked up from germline, CDR1 is SGHAT and CDR2 is FQNNGV. This CDR3 is built from 17 residues. Full variable domain (outside the CDR3, taken from reference TRBV11-2 and TRBJ2-1): EAGVAQSPRYKIIEKRQSVAFWCNPISGHATLYWYQQILGQGPKLLIQFQNNGVVDDSQLPKDRFSAERLKGVDSTLKIQPAKLEDSAVYLCASSSFWGLSSYNEQFFGPGTRLTVL.

This chain joins TRBV4-2 and TRBJ2-7; no clear D gene. Germline CDR1 and CDR2: LGHNA and YNFKEQ. This CDR3 is built from 14 residues. V was shortened by 1 base and J by 3 bases, with 10 bases between the two germline ends. In DNA form, the CDR3 reads TGTGCCAGCAGCCAAGCCGGCCTTGACTACGAGCAGTACTTC. Protein sequence: CASSQAGLDYEQYF.